Below, 14 T cell receptor beta chains from the same sample are listed, as sequenced in a study of T cell responses to AZD1222 COVID-19 vaccine. Measured with immunoSEQ multiplex PCR; TCRdb has only the in-frame clones, and not every one. The profile shows more than 100,000 clones, 90% to 95% of them singletons. Sequencing used peripheral blood, obtained on day 0 of AZD1222 vaccination. These receptors were collected from an adult in good health.

V is TRBV18 and J is TRBJ2-3, with D unresolved. The germline V and J ends were trimmed by 0 bases and 3 bases, with 4 bases remaining between them. CDR3 length: 13 amino acids. Looked up from germline, CDR1 is KGHSH and CDR2 is LQKENI. The CDR3 DNA is TGTGCCAGCTCACCACCTAATACAGATACGCAGTATTTT. It yields the protein CASSPPNTDTQYF.

The V call is TRBV10-3, the J call TRBJ2-1, with D perhaps TRBD2 (5 bases). Germline V gene sequence: CDR1 ENHRY, CDR2 SYGVKD. V was trimmed by 3 bases and J by 2 bases, leaving 14 bases between them. The CDR3 contains 16 residues. The CDR3 spells CAISDAGVRAYNEQFF. CDR3 nucleotide sequence: TGTGCCATCAGTGATGCGGGCGTGCGGGCCTACAATGAGCAGTTCTTC.

The chain has TRBV5-4 and TRBJ1-2; TRBD1 aligns across 7 bases. The CDR3 is 14 amino acids. The ends lost 4 bases at V and 2 bases at J; junction bases unmatched: 5. Looked up from germline, CDR1 is SGHNT and CDR2 is YYREEE (reference sequence). The CDR3 protein is CASSMGQKNYGYTF. CDR3 sequence (DNA): TGTGCCAGCAGCATGGGACAGAAAAACTATGGCTACACCTTC.

This clone was detected once. This sequence joins TRBV27 and TRBJ1-6, with TRBD1 as a possible D gene (5 bases). Germline V lookup: CDR1 MNHEY, CDR2 SMNVEV (reference sequence). Trimming cost V 4 bases and J 6 bases, with 16 bases left between them. The CDR3 contains 16 residues. CDR3 loop: CASSWGGLMGNSPLHF. For the CDR3, the DNA is TGTGCCAGCAGTTGGGGGGGTCTGATGGGTAATTCACCCCTCCACTTT.

For the CDR3, the DNA is TGTGCCAGCACCGCGACAGGGAACTACGAGCAGTACTTC. This translates into CASTATGNYEQYF. The chain joins TRBV6-5 to TRBJ2-7, with 7 bases identical to TRBD1. Per the germline V gene, CDR1 is MNHEY and CDR2 is SVGAGI. The junction had 6 bases not matched to a gene; V was cut back by 7 bases and J by 3 bases. The CDR3 loop spans 13 amino acids.

This CDR3 is CSVGRTGNGYGYTF. The DNA for the CDR3 is TGCAGCGTGGGACGGACAGGTAACGGCTATGGCTACACCTTC. V is TRBV29-1 and J is TRBJ1-2, with 7 bases matching TRBD1. Germline CDR1 is SQVTM and CDR2 is ANQGSEA. The CDR3 contains 14 residues. V lost 6 bases, J lost 4 bases, and 11 bases stayed unmatched.

This rearrangement joins TRBV19 to TRBJ2-7; 11 bases are a match to TRBD1. Trimming cost V 3 bases and J 5 bases; bases outside gene matches: 3. The CDR3 covers 14 residues. Germline lookup yields CDR1 LNHDA and CDR2 SQIVND (reference sequence). The CDR3 nucleotides read TGTGCCAGTAGTATCGGACAGGGGGCGGACGAGCAGTACTTC. Its translation is CASSIGQGADEQYF.

This chain uses TRBV7-2 with TRBJ2-1; the match to TRBD2 covers 8 bases. CDR1 and CDR2 (germline): SGHTA, FQGNSA. The CDR3 extends over 17 amino acids. V shed 0 bases, J shed 0 bases, and the junction held 4 bases outside the gene matches. The CDR3 here is CASSLALAGLSYNEQFF. CDR3 bases: TGTGCCAGCAGCTTAGCCCTAGCGGGCCTCTCCTACAATGAGCAGTTCTTC.

This rearrangement joins TRBV5-1 to TRBJ2-5, with 11 bases fitting TRBD2. This CDR3 region has 15 residues. The junction had 6 bases not matched to a gene; V was cut back by 4 bases and J by 4 bases. The V gene's germline CDR1 is SGHRS and CDR2 YFSETQ. DNA for the CDR3: TGCGCCAGCAGCATACTAGCGGGAGATCGAGAGACCCAGTACTTC. Protein sequence: CASSILAGDRETQYF.

This chain joins TRBV4-3 and TRBJ2-1; maybe TRBD1 (6 bases). The CDR3 is made up of 15 amino acids. Trimming shortened V by 1 base and J by 4 bases, and 11 bases separated the two germline ends. CDR1 is LGHNA and CDR2 is YSLEER in the germline V gene. The CDR3 sequence is CASSQGTATYNEQFF. The CDR3 coding sequence is TGCGCCAGCAGCCAAGGGACAGCCACTTACAATGAGCAGTTCTTC.

The genes are TRBV7-9 and TRBJ1-4; D possibly corresponds to TRBD1 (6 bases). The CDR3 length is 17 residues. V lost 2 bases and J lost 8, with 21 bases in between. Germline V gene lookup returns CDR1 SEHNR and CDR2 FQNEAQ (reference sequence). CDR3 bases: TGTGCCAGCAGCTTATTTCAGGGGATGCTACTATACGAAAAACTGTTTTTT. Encoded protein: CASSLFQGMLLYEKLFF.

The genes are TRBV15 and TRBJ2-5, with a possible D match to TRBD1 (6 bases). Germline values: CDR1 LNHNV, CDR2 YYDKDF (reference sequence). The CDR3 consists of 15 residues. With 0 bases removed from V and 2 bases from J, the gap between germline ends came to 10 bases. In DNA, the CDR3 is TGTGCCACCAGCAGAGACAGGGGTCAACAAGAGACCCAGTACTTC. Its protein is CATSRDRGQQETQYF.

This sequence joins TRBV6-5 and TRBJ2-1, with no clear D. The germline CDR1 and CDR2 sequences are MNHEY and SVGAGI. This CDR3 has 14 residues. Deletions cut 8 bases from V and 10 bases from J, with 21 bases between. CDR3 DNA sequence: TGTGCCAGCCTGAAAGCCCTATCCCCGGCCGAGCAGTTCTTC. This codes for CASLKALSPAEQFF.

The CDR3 sequence: CASSETQAVYEQFF. CDR3 coding DNA: TGTGCCAGCAGTGAAACCCAGGCGGTATATGAGCAGTTCTTC. The chain has TRBV2 and TRBJ2-1; D call uncertain. From germline, CDR1 is SNHLY and CDR2 FYNNEI. The CDR3 sequence is 14 residues long. Trimming shortened V by 2 bases and J by 8 bases, and 13 bases separated the two germline ends.